These 16 T cell receptor beta chains originate from one sample sequenced in a study of PD-1 blockade in classical Hodgkin lymphoma. Profiled with immunoSEQ multiplex PCR; TCRdb holds only in-frame clones, not every one. In the table there are more than 10,000 clones, about four fifths of which are singletons. Exposure to brentuximab vedotin varied, and each patient had relapsed following autologous stem cell transplantation. The sample consisted of peripheral blood mononuclear cells (PBMCs), taken at baseline. Receptors originate from a human donor with classical Hodgkin lymphoma.

The rearrangement uses TRBV11-2 and TRBJ2-3, with a possible D match to TRBD2 (5 bases). CDR3 length equals 15 residues. V was clipped by 3 bases and J by 5 bases, with 15 bases between them. CDR1 SGHAT and CDR2 FQNNGV come from the germline V gene. CDR3 nucleotide sequence: TGTGCCAGCAGCTTGGGTCAGGATCGGGGAGATACGCAGTATTTT. Its translation: CASSLGQDRGDTQYF.

The chain carries TRBV18 and TRBJ1-1, with unresolved D. The CDR3 has 14 residues. V gave up 5 bases and J gave up 2 bases, with 12 bases separating them. The germline V gene encodes CDR1 KGHSH and CDR2 LQKENI. DNA of the CDR3: TGTGCCAGCTCATCCCGAGCAGCTAACACTGAAGCTTTCTTT. As protein: CASSSRAANTEAFF.

Written as DNA, the CDR3 is TGTGCCAGCAGCTTGGAGTACTATGGCTACACCTTC. Encoded protein: CASSLEYYGYTF. This chain connects TRBV5-8 to TRBJ1-2; D gene unclear. Per the germline V gene, CDR1 is SGHTS and CDR2 is YDEGEE. CDR3 length: 12 residues. V was trimmed by 0 bases and J by 3 bases, leaving 3 bases between them. Together with reference TRBV5-8 and TRBJ1-2, the CDR3 gives the full variable domain: EAGVTQSPTHLIKTRGQQATLRCSPISGHTSVYWYQQALGLGLQFLLWYDEGEERNRGNFPPRFSGRQFPNYSSELNVNALELEDSALYLCASSLEYYGYTFGSGTRLTVV.

The count of this clone is one. The chain has TRBV6-6 and TRBJ2-7; D remains unclear. The V end was cut by 2 bases, the J end by 4 bases, with 15 bases between. Germline V gene data show CDR1 as MNHNY and CDR2 as SVGAGI (reference sequence). This CDR3 contains 15 residues. The CDR3: CASSYGQSVKYEQYF. Written as DNA, the CDR3 is TGTGCCAGCAGTTACGGGCAATCGGTAAAGTACGAGCAGTACTTC.

The chain carries TRBV13 and TRBJ1-6; 8 nucleotides match TRBD1. CDR1 is PRHDT and CDR2 is FYEKMQ in the germline V gene (reference sequence). There are 14 residues in the CDR3. V shed 5 bases and J 3 bases; nucleotides not matched to a gene: 0. CDR3 DNA: TGTGCCAGCAGCACAGGGGGCTATAATTCACCCCTCCACTTT. It codes for CASSTGGYNSPLHF.

The CDR3 sequence: CASSFIRGPHNEQFF. CDR3 coding DNA: TGCGCCAGCAGCTTCATCCGTGGACCCCACAATGAGCAGTTCTTC. V usage is TRBV5-1 and J usage is TRBJ2-1; no clear D. With 2 bases removed from V and 5 bases from J, the gap between germline ends came to 14 bases. Germline CDR1 is SGHRS and CDR2 is YFSETQ. CDR3 size: 15 residues.

CDR3 nucleotide sequence: TGTGCCAGCTCACCAAGGGATAATTCACCCCTCCACTTT. Translated: CASSPRDNSPLHF. The chain joins TRBV18 to TRBJ1-6; no clear D gene. The germline gives CDR1 KGHSH, CDR2 LQKENI. V lost 2 bases to trimming and J lost 5 bases, with 4 bases between them. CDR3 size: 13 residues.

The chain recombines TRBV30 with TRBJ2-7; 7 bases fit TRBD2. Germline assignment: CDR1 GTSNPN and CDR2 SVGIG (reference sequence). V lost 4 bases, J lost 6 bases, and 9 bases stayed unmatched. The CDR3 totals 13 residues. The DNA of the CDR3 is TGTGCCTGGAAAGCGGCGGGGGTAAGCGAGCAGTACTTC. Translation: CAWKAAGVSEQYF.

The chain joins TRBV5-7 to TRBJ1-6, with 10 bases identical to TRBD1. TRBV5-7 carries the ORF label, with uncertain function. The length of the CDR3 is 14 residues. The V and J ends lost 4 bases and 7 bases, in that order; junction bases with no gene match: 2. For the CDR3, the DNA is TGTGCCAGCAGCCGGGGACAGGGGAATTCACCCCTCCACTTT. Amino acids: CASSRGQGNSPLHF.

The CDR3 DNA follows: TGTGCCAGCAGCCAAAAACAGGTGAGTGAGACCCAGTACTTC. Its translation: CASSQKQVSETQYF. The chain carries TRBV6-1 and TRBJ2-5; TRBD1 is a possible D gene (5 bases). This CDR3 is built from 14 residues. CDR1 and CDR2 (germline): MNHNS, SASEGT. Deletions cut 6 bases from V and 5 bases from J, with 16 bases between.

CDR3 bases: TGTGCCAGCAGCTTAGCCCTGGGACAGGGGCGCTATGGCTACACCTTC. It encodes CASSLALGQGRYGYTF. The chain uses TRBV7-2 and TRBJ1-2; 10 bases are a match to TRBD1. The V and J ends lost 0 bases and 4 bases, in that order; junction bases with no gene match: 5. Germline loops: CDR1 SGHTA, CDR2 FQGNSA. The CDR3 is 16 residues long.

The chain employs TRBV5-4 and TRBJ1-1, with 10 bases fitting TRBD1. Germline CDR1 reads SGHNT; CDR2 reads YYREEE (reference sequence). The CDR3 is made up of 15 amino acids. J lost 6 bases, V lost 5 bases, and 10 bases had no gene match. Written as DNA, the CDR3 is TGTGCCAGCAGATACCCGGGACAGGGGCGCGCTGAAGCTTTCTTT. Amino acids: CASRYPGQGRAEAFF.

As for this clone: Compared with germline, one end of the junction differs, possibly owing to a read error. The V call is TRBV2, the J call TRBJ2-7; D not certain. This CDR3 region has 12 residues. Germline V gene data show CDR1 as SNHLY and CDR2 as FYNNEI. The CDR3 DNA reads TGTGCCAGCAGGGAAGTCTTCTACGAGCAGTACTTC. Its protein product is CASREVFYEQYF.

This clone was found a few times. The chain joins TRBV2 to TRBJ1-5, with D hard to call. CDR1 SNHLY and CDR2 FYNNEI come from the germline V gene. Trimming pared 8 bases from V and 5 bases from J, leaving 16 bases between. The CDR3 runs to 14 residues. In DNA form, the CDR3 reads TGTGCCAGCCCGCCGGCCTCTAGTCATCAGCCCCAGCATTTT. Translation: CASPPASSHQPQHF.

This chain connects TRBV11-2 to TRBJ1-2; tentative D call: TRBD1 (5 bases). Germline lookup yields CDR1 SGHAT and CDR2 FQNNGV. The CDR3 loop spans 13 amino acids. V lost 5 bases, J lost 8 bases, and 15 bases lay in between. Here the CDR3 DNA reads TGTGCCAGCAGCCCCCGGCGGGGCTCGGGCTACACCTTC. Translated, it gives CASSPRRGSGYTF. Looking up the rest from reference TRBV11-2 and TRBJ1-2 gives the full variable domain: EAGVAQSPRYKIIEKRQSVAFWCNPISGHATLYWYQQILGQGPKLLIQFQNNGVVDDSQLPKDRFSAERLKGVDSTLKIQPAKLEDSAVYLCASSPRRGSGYTFGSGTRLTVV.

The chain combines TRBV5-1 with TRBJ2-3; 10 bases are shared with TRBD2. Unmatched junction bases numbered 2, after V lost 1 base and J lost 3 bases. The CDR3 runs to 15 residues. Per germline, CDR1 SGHRS and CDR2 YFSETQ. CDR3 DNA: TGCGCCAGCAGCTTGCCACTAGCGGGGACAGATACGCAGTATTTT. Protein product: CASSLPLAGTDTQYF.